This TCR beta chain came from a study of CD8 T cells in Susac syndrome. Broader study findings: As the study acknowledged, the number of individuals who were part of its TCR sequencing and HLA analysis was relatively small.

Reverse transcription used about 0.5 to 1 ug RNA and random hexamers. The TCR beta CDR3 was amplified by immunoSEQ multiplex PCR across 54 Vbeta, 13 Jbeta. From the immunoSEQ multiplex PCR reads, TCRdb called clonotypes with MiXCR, one entry per CDR3 protein. The sample has tens of thousands of distinct CDR3 sequences, 90% to 95% seen once. This clonotype occurred once. Its antigen is currently unknown. CD8+ and CD4+ T cells from blood underwent TCR beta sequencing, which was carried out in a high-throughput format. While CD8+ and CD4+ T cells were isolated negatively, TEMRA cells were enriched by FACS. Sequencing was carried out using CD8+ T cells from PBMCs. The receptor's source is a human donor with multiple sclerosis.

CDR3 sequence (DNA): TGCAGTGCTTCGTACGGGCTCGCCTACGAGCAGTACTTC. Its protein is CSASYGLAYEQYF. The chain links TRBV20-1 to TRBJ2-7; no definite D call. The CDR3 totals 13 residues. The V and J ends lost 5 bases and 2 bases respectively, with 13 bases between them. Germline CDR1 DFQATT, CDR2 SNEGSKA (reference sequence).